This section outlines one T cell receptor beta chain sequence together with its context. In the original analysis: Reference gene primer amplification gave nucleated cell count estimates. Clones were sequenced by immunoSEQ multiplex PCR, and TCRdb holds only the in-frame ones, with some missing. Clone size and V and J calls were adopted from that table, with D and trimming inferred from the DNA. Of around 99,000 clones in the sample, roughly 82% are singletons; the top ten hold 7% to 9%. This record comes from a study of blood T cell repertoires in COVID-19. Turning to the study itself: The study drew acute and convalescent COVID-19 samples from the United States, Italy and Spain. T cells, B-cell-depleted T cells, or PBMCs provided the cDNA or gDNA that served as material.

The CDR3 loop spans 15 amino acids. The sample comprised peripheral blood. The chain carries TRBV21-1 and TRBJ2-3; TRBD2 was called by the table and not checked on the DNA. TRBV21-1 is recorded as a pseudogene. The receptor comes from a woman older than 75 with active or convalescent COVID-19. The CDR3 region is CASSRTSGREDTQYF. CDR3 in DNA: TGTGCCAGCAGCAGGACTAGCGGGAGGGAGGATACGCAGTATTTT.